This TCR beta chain was profiled in a study of CD8 T cells in ankylosing spondylitis. General observations from the study: Significant enrichment of disease-linked clones was reported in matched ankylosing spondylitis synovial fluid. Clones that were linked to disease were CD8+ and were relatively rare in peripheral blood. In reactive arthritis synovial fluid and blood, some motif variants had been reported before.

This clonotype was recorded many times. The antigen is not known. Generation of TCR beta libraries employed quantitative 5'-RACE incorporating molecular barcodes. TCRdb re-derived calls from the 5' RACE reads in MiXCR, one entry per CDR3 protein. The sample includes tens of thousands of distinct CDR3 sequences, 3% to 4.5% seen only once; the top ten take approximately 4%. CDR3 size: 15 residues. In germline, CDR1 is SGDLS, CDR2 YYNGEE. The V end was cut by 3 bases, the J end by 8 bases, with 15 bases between. This clonotype was sampled from a female donor with ankylosing spondylitis or in good health (not recorded which). The chain uses TRBV9 and TRBJ1-6, with a possible D match to TRBD1 (6 bases). Sequenced input: blood, either unsorted or a sorted T cell fraction (not recorded which). DNA of the CDR3: TGTGCCAGCAGCGCCGGAGGGGGACGGGATTCACCCCTCCACTTT. Translation: CASSAGGGRDSPLHF.